Presented here are 29 T cell receptor beta chains from one specimen sequenced in a study of blood T cell repertoires in COVID-19. The repertoire was sequenced with immunoSEQ multiplex PCR; TCRdb's copy has only in-frame clones and lacks some. This sample has about 120,000 clones, with 85% to 90% found just once. Sequencing input: peripheral blood. The receptors shown here come from a man between 60 and 75 years old with acute or convalescent COVID-19.

V usage is TRBV28 and J usage is TRBJ1-3; D gene unclear. The V gene's germline CDR1 is MDHEN and CDR2 SYDVKM. V was clipped by 5 bases and J by 0 bases, with 8 bases between them. The CDR3 is made up of 14 amino acids. This CDR3 is CASSPGSSGNTIYF. The CDR3 coding sequence is TGTGCCAGCAGTCCCGGGAGCTCTGGAAACACCATATATTTT.

V and J are TRBV5-6 and TRBJ1-2, with D perhaps matching TRBD1 (5 bases). Trimming pared 5 bases from V and 5 bases from J, leaving 13 bases between. This CDR3 has 13 amino acids. Germline loops: CDR1 SGHDT, CDR2 YYEEEE. In DNA form, the CDR3 reads TGTGCCAGCAGTTCCGCCCGACAGTATGGCTACACCTTC. Translating gives CASSSARQYGYTF. Looking up the rest from reference TRBV5-6 and TRBJ1-2 gives the full variable domain: DAGVTQSPTHLIKTRGQQVTLRCSPKSGHDTVSWYQQALGQGPQFIFQYYEEEERQRGNFPDRFSGHQFPNYSSELNVNALLLGDSALYLCASSSARQYGYTFGSGTRLTVV.

This clone was counted a single time. The chain carries TRBV19 and TRBJ1-3; D perhaps matches TRBD1 (5 bases). This CDR3 spans 14 amino acids. V gave up 7 bases and J gave up 4 bases, with 14 bases separating them. Germline V lookup: CDR1 LNHDA, CDR2 SQIVND (reference sequence). CDR3 bases: TGTGCCAGTACTACGCCAGGGTACGGAAACACCATATATTTT. It yields the protein CASTTPGYGNTIYF.

The chain couples TRBV30 to TRBJ1-1; 7 bases fit TRBD1. V shed 7 bases, J shed 2 bases, and the junction held 7 bases outside the gene matches. CDR1 GTSNPN and CDR2 SVGIG come from the germline V gene (reference sequence). The CDR3 length is 13 residues. The CDR3: CAYAGQLNTEAFF. The CDR3 DNA reads TGTGCCTACGCGGGACAGCTTAACACTGAAGCTTTCTTT.

The chain joins TRBV10-1 to TRBJ2-1; 7 nucleotides agree with TRBD2. J lost 2 bases, V lost 4 bases, and 2 bases had no gene match. The length of the CDR3 is 14 residues. CDR1 WNHNN and CDR2 SYGVQD come from the germline V gene (reference sequence). Here the CDR3 DNA reads TGCGCCAGCAGTGGCGGGAGCGCCTACAATGAGCAGTTCTTC. This encodes CASSGGSAYNEQFF.

This clone has only one observation. The chain links TRBV28 to TRBJ1-2; 10 nucleotides align to TRBD1. Per the germline V gene, CDR1 is MDHEN and CDR2 is SYDVKM. There are 13 residues in the CDR3. V lost 5 bases and J lost 10; bases outside the gene matches: 7. The CDR3 DNA sequence: TGTGCCAGCAGTCTGGACAGGGGGACTTCCTACACCTTC. Translating it yields CASSLDRGTSYTF.

V is TRBV5-8 and J is TRBJ2-3; D remains ambiguous. Trimming removed 7 bases at V and 2 bases at J, with 17 bases between. The CDR3 has 15 residues. Germline V gene sequence: CDR1 SGHTS, CDR2 YDEGEE. CDR3 nucleotide sequence: TGTGCCAGCCCTCGTAAACTAAACCTCACAGATACGCAGTATTTT. This codes for CASPRKLNLTDTQYF.

The gene calls are TRBV5-6 and TRBJ1-4, with 8 bases fitting TRBD1. V was clipped by 6 bases and J by 0 bases; unmatched bases: 1. From germline, CDR1 is SGHDT and CDR2 YYEEEE. There are 14 residues in the CDR3. Written as DNA, the CDR3 is TGTGCCAGCAAGGACAGGGCAACTAATGAAAAACTGTTTTTT. Translation: CASKDRATNEKLFF.

Written as DNA, the CDR3 is TGTGCCAGCAGCTATGGACTTTTTCGGGAGACCCAGTACTTC. Protein product: CASSYGLFRETQYF. The chain recombines TRBV7-2 with TRBJ2-5, with a possible D match to TRBD2 (5 bases). V gave up 4 bases and J gave up 5 bases, with 14 bases separating them. The CDR3 contains 14 residues. The V gene's germline CDR1 is SGHTA and CDR2 FQGNSA.

This chain links TRBV7-2 with TRBJ1-4; D possibly corresponds to TRBD1 (6 bases). CDR1 and CDR2 (germline): SGHTA, FQGNSA. The V and J ends lost 3 bases and 8 bases respectively, with 10 bases between them. The CDR3 runs to 13 residues. The CDR3 DNA is TGTGCCAGCAGCTTGGGGGCCCGGGAAAAACTGTTTTTT. It specifies CASSLGAREKLFF.

The chain joins TRBV25-1 to TRBJ2-5; D not resolved. This CDR3 has 12 residues. In germline, CDR1 is MGHDK, CDR2 SYGVNS. Trimming took 4 bases from V and 5 from J, leaving 8 bases between them. The CDR3 here is CASSAPGETQYF. As DNA, the CDR3 is TGTGCCAGCAGTGCGCCCGGTGAGACCCAGTACTTC.

V and J are TRBV7-2 and TRBJ2-1; 8 bases are shared with TRBD2. CDR1 is SGHTA and CDR2 is FQGNSA in the germline V gene. This CDR3 comprises 16 residues. V dropped 5 bases and J dropped 7; count of bases not matched to a gene: 13. The CDR3 DNA reads as TGTGCCAGCAGCCCTTTGGGGCTAGCGGGCGTTAATGAGCAGTTCTTC. This sequence encodes CASSPLGLAGVNEQFF.

Remarks on this clone: The same CDR3 is also encoded by other DNA sequences in this sample. The chain employs TRBV7-2 and TRBJ1-5; 8 bases line up with TRBD1. The CDR3 spans 16 residues. In germline, CDR1 is SGHTA, CDR2 FQGNSA. With 3 bases clipped from V and 1 base from J, the junction kept 5 bases outside the gene matches. For the CDR3, the DNA is TGTGCCAGCAGCTTCGGGACAGGACAAAGCAATCAGCCCCAGCATTTT. The encoded protein is CASSFGTGQSNQPQHF.

The gene calls are TRBV29-1 and TRBJ1-3, with TRBD1 as a possible D gene (6 bases). With 5 bases removed from V and 4 bases from J, the gap between germline ends came to 12 bases. Germline V gives CDR1 SQVTM, CDR2 ANQGSEA. This CDR3 region has 13 residues. The CDR3, as DNA: TGCAGCGTTCGACCGGGACAAGGAAACACCATATATTTT. Residues: CSVRPGQGNTIYF.

The chain couples TRBV20-1 to TRBJ2-1; D gene ambiguous. This CDR3 is 11 amino acids long. The germline CDR1 and CDR2 sequences are DFQATT and SNEGSKA (reference sequence). Trimming removed 6 bases from V and 6 bases from J, with 9 bases in between. The CDR3 DNA sequence: TGCAGTGCACCCTACCCCAATGAGCAGTTCTTC. Protein: CSAPYPNEQFF.

This chain links TRBV19 with TRBJ1-5; D remains ambiguous. Germline V gene sequence: CDR1 LNHDA, CDR2 SQIVND (reference sequence). Trimming shortened V by 8 bases and J by 3 bases, and 11 bases separated the two germline ends. The CDR3 runs 13 residues. CDR3 DNA: TGTGCCAGTGCTGGCCTAGACAATCAGCCCCAGCATTTT. It translates to CASAGLDNQPQHF.

This chain connects TRBV28 to TRBJ1-5, with unresolved D. Germline loops: CDR1 MDHEN, CDR2 SYDVKM. The CDR3 consists of 14 residues. V was shortened by 0 bases and J by 6 bases, with 9 bases between the two germline ends. The CDR3 sequence: CASSLWAGLQPQHF. CDR3 sequence (DNA): TGTGCCAGCAGTTTATGGGCAGGTCTTCAGCCCCAGCATTTT. Full variable domain (missing parts from reference TRBV28 and TRBJ1-5): DVKVTQSSRYLVKRTGEKVFLECVQDMDHENMFWYRQDPGLGLRLIYFSYDVKMKEKGDIPEGYSVSREKKERFSLILESASTNQTSMYLCASSLWAGLQPQHFGDGTRLSIL.

The chain uses TRBV4-1 and TRBJ2-3; 11 bases line up with TRBD2. The length of the CDR3 is 15 residues. The V gene end was trimmed by 5 bases and the J gene end by 2 bases; junction bases not matched to a gene: 3. Per germline, CDR1 MGHRA and CDR2 YSYEKL. DNA of the CDR3: TGCGCCAGCAGCTCGACTAGCGGGAACACAGATACGCAGTATTTT. Translating it yields CASSSTSGNTDTQYF.

V is TRBV19 and J is TRBJ2-7; D is possibly TRBD1 (6 bases). The V end lost 3 bases, the J end lost 6 bases, and 15 bases lay between the germline ends. Per the germline V gene, CDR1 is LNHDA and CDR2 is SQIVND (reference sequence). The CDR3 sequence is 14 residues long. This chain's CDR3 is CASSIFQGNGEQYF. The CDR3, as DNA: TGTGCCAGTAGTATCTTTCAGGGGAACGGCGAGCAGTACTTC.

This clone appeared a few times. The chain has TRBV20-1 and TRBJ2-7, with D possibly TRBD2 on 6 matching bases. The CDR3 contains 11 residues. CDR1 is DFQATT and CDR2 is SNEGSKA in the germline V gene (reference sequence). This CDR3 reads CSASQGPSGVV. DNA for the CDR3: TGCAGTGCTTCTCAGGGACCGTCGGGAGTTGTG.

The chain carries TRBV12-3 or TRBV12-4 and TRBJ1-2, with D tentatively TRBD1 (5 bases). This CDR3 spans 12 amino acids. V dropped 7 bases and J dropped 9 bases, with 15 bases sitting between them. Here the CDR3 DNA reads TGTGCCAGCACCCTGGGGGAGGGCCGCTACACCTTC. Its protein product is CASTLGEGRYTF.

V and J are TRBV13 and TRBJ1-1; D is possibly TRBD1 (5 bases). This CDR3 has 13 residues. V lost 2 bases to trimming and J lost 3 bases, with 7 bases between them. Germline CDR1 and CDR2: PRHDT and FYEKMQ (reference sequence). DNA of the CDR3: TGTGCCAGCAGCTTACGGGGGGACACTGAAGCTTTCTTT. Translating gives CASSLRGDTEAFF.

This clone was recorded a few times. The CDR3 bases are TGTGCCAGCAGCTCTAGCGGGATAGGGTACGAGCAGTACTTC. Amino acid sequence: CASSSSGIGYEQYF. The rearrangement uses TRBV11-1 and TRBJ2-7, with 9 bases fitting TRBD2. V shed 4 bases, J shed 4 bases, and the junction held 5 bases outside the gene matches. The CDR3 is 14 residues long. Germline CDR1 reads SGHAT; CDR2 reads FQDESV (reference sequence).

With respect to this clone: The sample holds other DNA sequences that translate to the same CDR3. The gene calls are TRBV12-3 or TRBV12-4 and TRBJ2-2; 7 bases agree with TRBD2. The CDR3 is 13 amino acids. Trimming at V came to 3 bases and at J to 5 bases, leaving 0 bases not matched to a gene. This chain's CDR3 is CASSLGGTGELFF. The CDR3 DNA reads as TGTGCCAGCAGTTTGGGGGGGACCGGGGAGCTGTTTTTT.

Remarks on this clone: The junction and the germline gene differ at one end; a read error may be behind it. The rearrangement uses TRBV2 and TRBJ1-1, with D maybe TRBD1 (6 bases). The CDR3 contains 12 residues. Germline lookup yields CDR1 SNHLY and CDR2 FYNNEI. Written as DNA, the CDR3 is TGCGTAGGGAGGGGGGGACATACTGAAGCTTTCTTT. Translating gives CVGRGGHTEAFF. Complete variable domain (other parts from reference TRBV2 and TRBJ1-1): EPEVTQTPSHQVTQMGQEVILRCVPISNHLYFYWYRQILGQKVEFLVSFYNNEISEKSEIFDDQFSVERPDGSNFTLKIRSTKLEDSAMYFCVGRGGHTEAFFGQGTRLTVV.

The gene calls are TRBV24-1 and TRBJ2-1; 11 nucleotides agree with TRBD2. Losses at the gene ends were 2 bases for V and 4 bases for J; bases not matched to a gene: 6. This CDR3 region has 17 residues. The germline V gene has CDR1 KGHDR and CDR2 SFDVKD. The CDR3 protein is CATSDSRASGGYNEQFF. As DNA, the CDR3 is TGTGCCACCAGTGATTCCCGGGCTAGCGGGGGGTACAATGAGCAGTTCTTC.

The chain employs TRBV6-2 or TRBV6-3 and TRBJ2-3, with D possibly TRBD2 on 6 matching bases. The germline gives CDR1 MNHEY, CDR2 SVGEGT. Trimming cost V 2 bases and J 7 bases, with 13 bases left between them. This CDR3 has 14 residues. This CDR3 reads CASSYEDGRNTQYF. In nucleotides, the CDR3 is TGTGCCAGCAGTTACGAGGACGGGAGAAATACGCAGTATTTT.

This chain uses TRBV28 with TRBJ2-3; TRBD2 might be the D (5 bases). Germline CDR1 MDHEN, CDR2 SYDVKM. Trimming stripped 6 bases from V and 0 bases from J, with 13 bases between. This CDR3 region has 15 residues. The CDR3 spells CASRLGDWSTDTQYF. CDR3 coding DNA: TGTGCCAGCAGACTCGGGGATTGGAGCACAGATACGCAGTATTTT.

CDR3 sequence: CASSETRTAGGSTEAFF. DNA for the CDR3: TGTGCCAGCAGTGAAACGAGGACAGCCGGTGGGAGCACTGAAGCTTTCTTT. V and J are TRBV2 and TRBJ1-1; D is perhaps TRBD1 (6 bases). The CDR3 has 17 residues. Looked up from germline, CDR1 is SNHLY and CDR2 is FYNNEI. V lost 2 bases and J lost 4, with 20 bases in between.